The 26 T cell receptor beta chains in this list originate from one sample, sequenced in a study of T cells in Graves' hyperthyroidism and ophthalmopathy. Template material for amplifying TCR beta CDR3 regions consisted of RNA transcripts. HTBI primers drove first-round RT-PCR of the TCR CDR3. TCRdb re-called the multiplex PCR reads through MiXCR, storing one row per CDR3 protein. Of over 150,000 distinct CDR3 sequences in the sample, about 15% were seen once. Source material: blood. These receptors were obtained from a woman aged 45-65 years with Graves' hyperthyroidism.

This clonotype showed up many times. V gene TRBV12-3 or TRBV12-4 combines with J gene TRBJ1-6; D is uncertain. CDR3 size: 13 residues. With 7 bases removed from V and 7 bases from J, the gap between germline ends came to 11 bases. CDR3 DNA: TGTGCCAGCAAACTTCTGGAAAATTCACCCCTCCACTTT. This encodes CASKLLENSPLHF.

The chain recombines TRBV20-1 with TRBJ1-2; 7 bases align to TRBD1. CDR3 length: 14 residues. Germline-derived CDR1 and CDR2 are DFQATT and SNEGSKA (reference sequence). Unmatched junction bases numbered 8, after V lost 3 bases and J lost 4 bases. The CDR3 DNA reads TGCAGTGCTAGTACAGGGGCGCAAGGCTATGGCTACACCTTC. Its protein product is CSASTGAQGYGYTF.

This clonotype occurred a few times. The chain joins TRBV6-2 or TRBV6-3 to TRBJ2-2, with 7 bases identical to TRBD1. CDR3 size: 14 residues. The germline V gene encodes CDR1 MNHEY and CDR2 SVGEGT. V was pared by 2 bases and J by 3 bases, with 0 bases of the junction left unmatched. As DNA, the CDR3 is TGTGCCAGCAGTTACCAGGGGGACACCGGGGAGCTGTTTTTT. This encodes CASSYQGDTGELFF.

This clonotype was seen ten or more times. This chain uses TRBV3-1 with TRBJ1-2; the D is unclear. CDR3 length: 14 amino acids. Germline CDR1 reads LGHDT; CDR2 reads YNNKEL (reference sequence). V shed 3 bases and J shed 6 bases, with 14 bases lying between them. CDR3: CASSQTLRGHGYTF. DNA for the CDR3: TGTGCCAGCAGCCAGACCCTCCGCGGCCATGGCTACACCTTC.

This clonotype was recorded a few times. The V and J genes are TRBV4-1 and TRBJ2-4; D remains unclear. V was cut by 6 bases and J by 0 bases, with 15 bases left in between. The CDR3 spans 16 residues. Looked up from germline, CDR1 is MGHRA and CDR2 is YSYEKL. This CDR3 reads CASSAVRTLAKNIQYF. The CDR3 DNA reads as TGCGCCAGCAGTGCAGTTCGGACCCTAGCCAAAAACATTCAGTACTTC.

This clonotype was recorded at least ten times. The chain has TRBV4-1 and TRBJ1-1; no clear D gene. The germline V gene has CDR1 MGHRA and CDR2 YSYEKL. Trimming took 0 bases from V and 5 from J, leaving 10 bases between them. This CDR3 comprises 14 residues. CDR3 protein: CASSQDHGVTEAFF. The CDR3 region has the DNA TGCGCCAGCAGCCAAGACCACGGGGTGACTGAAGCTTTCTTT.

This clonotype was observed many times. The rearrangement links TRBV5-1 to TRBJ1-1; no definite D call. Germline assignment: CDR1 SGHRS and CDR2 YFSETQ. Trimming took 0 bases from V and 1 from J, leaving 7 bases between them. The length of the CDR3 is 14 residues. The chain's CDR3 is CASSLVLANTEAFF. The CDR3 bases are TGCGCCAGCAGCTTGGTGCTGGCGAACACTGAAGCTTTCTTT.

This clonotype was detected ten times or more. V and J are TRBV5-6 and TRBJ2-7; unclear D gene. There are 14 residues in the CDR3. Looked up from germline, CDR1 is SGHDT and CDR2 is YYEEEE. V lost 2 bases to trimming and J lost 2 bases, with 11 bases between them. CDR3 bases: TGTGCCAGCAGCTTTGGGCAGCTTACCTACGAGCAGTACTTC. Translated, it gives CASSFGQLTYEQYF.

This clonotype was observed many times. The rearrangement joins TRBV19 to TRBJ1-1; D not resolved. Germline V gene lookup returns CDR1 LNHDA and CDR2 SQIVND (reference sequence). The V end was cut by 3 bases, the J end by 1 base, with 6 bases between. The CDR3 consists of 13 residues. Here the CDR3 reads CASSILRNTEAFF. Written as DNA, the CDR3 is TGTGCCAGTAGTATTTTGAGGAACACTGAAGCTTTCTTT.

J is TRBJ1-4 and V is TRBV11-2; D is unclear. Trimming took off 7 bases at V and 4 bases at J, with 13 bases between the two ends. CDR3 length equals 14 residues. Germline assignment: CDR1 SGHAT and CDR2 FQNNGV. The CDR3, as DNA: TGTGCCAGCACCCGGTCTATCCTTAATGAAAAACTGTTTTTT. Translating gives CASTRSILNEKLFF.

The sample holds many counts of this clonotype. V gene TRBV5-1 combines with J gene TRBJ2-5; 8 bases align to TRBD2. The J segment lost 1 base and the V segment lost 4 bases, leaving 9 bases of the junction unmatched. This CDR3 is built from 16 residues. Germline assignment: CDR1 SGHRS and CDR2 YFSETQ. In nucleotides, the CDR3 is TGCGCCAGCAGCCTACCCACGGGGGGGACCCAAGAGACCCAGTACTTC. Translating gives CASSLPTGGTQETQYF.

In regard to this clonotype: Just one base apart from a much larger clone, this may be a read error. This chain connects TRBV7-9 to TRBJ1-4; possible D gene TRBD1, 5 bases. The CDR3 has 15 amino acids. Germline-derived CDR1 and CDR2 are SEHNR and FQNEAQ (reference sequence). The CDR3 spells CASSLKLLGDEELFF. The CDR3 DNA reads TGTGCCAGCAGCTTAAAACTCCTGGGGGATGAAGAACTGTTTTTT. Filled out from reference TRBV7-9 and TRBJ1-4, the complete variable domain reads DTGVSQNPRHKITKRGQNVTFRCDPISEHNRLYWYRQTLGQGPEFLTYFQNEAQLEKSRLLSDRFSAERPKGSFSTLEIQRTEQGDSAMYLCASSLKLLGDEELFFGSGTQLSVL.

There are many counts of this clonotype. The CDR3: CATSRQRNYGYTF. In DNA, the CDR3 is TGTGCCACAAGTCGACAGCGCAACTATGGCTACACCTTC. The V and J genes are TRBV15 and TRBJ1-2, with a weak D call TRBD1 (5 bases). CDR3 length equals 13 residues. The V end was cut by 9 bases, the J end by 2 bases, with 13 bases between. Germline V lookup: CDR1 LNHNV, CDR2 YYDKDF (reference sequence).

As for this clonotype: This may arise from a read error, as a much more abundant clone is one base away. The J gene is TRBJ1-5, the V gene TRBV6-1; 7 nucleotides line up with TRBD1. Germline V gene data show CDR1 as MNHNS and CDR2 as SASEGT. The CDR3 contains 18 residues. J lost 0 bases, V lost 6 bases, and 14 bases had no gene match. The DNA of the CDR3 is TGTGCCAGCAGGCCCGACAGGGAAGGGAGGTATAGCAATCAGCCCCAGCATTTT. It yields the protein CASRPDREGRYSNQPQHF.

There are many counts of this clonotype. This chain connects TRBV20-1 to TRBJ2-3; a possible D gene is TRBD2 (6 bases). CDR3 length equals 15 residues. Deletions cut 3 bases from V and 2 bases from J, with 15 bases between. Germline CDR1 DFQATT, CDR2 SNEGSKA (reference sequence). The CDR3 DNA follows: TGCAGTGCTAGGCGGGCGGGAAGGACCACAGATACGCAGTATTTT. It codes for CSARRAGRTTDTQYF.

This clonotype has at least ten counts. The genes are TRBV12-3 or TRBV12-4 and TRBJ1-5, with D possibly TRBD1 on 6 matching bases. The CDR3 has 15 amino acids. V shed 6 bases and J shed 0 bases, with 12 bases lying between them. The CDR3 coding sequence is TGTGCCAGCAGACAACAGGGAGCTAGCAATCAGCCCCAGCATTTT. The encoded protein is CASRQQGASNQPQHF.

This clonotype came up many times. The chain employs TRBV4-2 and TRBJ2-5; 7 positions agree with TRBD1. J lost 3 bases, V lost 2 bases, and 3 bases had no gene match. This CDR3 has 14 residues. Germline V gives CDR1 LGHNA, CDR2 YNFKEQ. DNA for the CDR3: TGTGCCAGCAGCCAAATTACAGGGGAAGAGACCCAGTACTTC. This gives the protein CASSQITGEETQYF.

Note on this clonotype: An end of the junction differs from the germline gene, which may be a read error. The rearrangement uses TRBV18 and TRBJ1-1; D remains unclear. CDR3 length: 14 residues. The germline V gene has CDR1 KGHSH and CDR2 LQKENI. CDR3 in DNA: TGTGCCAGCTCACCAGCTGTCATGAACACCGAAGCTTTCTTT. Protein sequence: CASSPAVMNTEAFF.

The J gene is TRBJ2-5, the V gene TRBV28; possible D gene TRBD2, 6 bases. Germline CDR1 MDHEN, CDR2 SYDVKM. Trimming shortened V by 3 bases and J by 8 bases, and 16 bases separated the two germline ends. The CDR3 totals 14 residues. The CDR3 DNA sequence: TGTGCCAGCAGTTTCTTGAGGGACTCAGGAACCCAGTACTTC. Encoded protein: CASSFLRDSGTQYF.

The table lists this clonotype with many counts. The chain joins TRBV28 to TRBJ2-2; tentative D call: TRBD1 (6 bases). V was trimmed by 5 bases and J by 5 bases, leaving 30 bases between them. The CDR3 spans 20 residues. The germline V gene has CDR1 MDHEN and CDR2 SYDVKM. CDR3 coding DNA: TGTGCCAGCAGTATCCATTCGCTGACAGGTGGCTTATGGGGGACCGGGGAGCTGTTTTTT. As protein: CASSIHSLTGGLWGTGELFF.

This clonotype was observed many times. At one end the junction does not follow the germline gene, possibly because of a read error. The genes are TRBV5-1 and TRBJ1-2; 9 bases are shared with TRBD1. The CDR3 totals 14 residues. Germline CDR1 SGHRS, CDR2 YFSETQ. CDR3 loop: CASSLGQGNYGYTF. The CDR3 nucleotides are TGTGCCAGCAGCTTGGGACAGGGCAACTATGGCTACACCTTC.

This rearrangement joins TRBV7-3 to TRBJ2-6; 7 nucleotides match TRBD1. CDR3 length equals 17 residues. Trimming at V came to 5 bases and at J to 0 bases, leaving 7 bases not matched to a gene. The germline CDR1 and CDR2 sequences are SGHTA and FQGTGA. CDR3 coding DNA: TGTGCCAGCAGCGCCCCGGGACAGTCCTCTGGGGCCAACGTCCTGACTTTC. Residues: CASSAPGQSSGANVLTF.

The genes are TRBV4-1 and TRBJ1-6, with 10 bases lining up with TRBD1. Looked up from germline, CDR1 is MGHRA and CDR2 is YSYEKL. The J segment lost 7 bases and the V segment lost 1 base, leaving 4 bases of the junction unmatched. The CDR3 consists of 16 residues. The CDR3 DNA reads as TGCGCCAGCAGCCAAGGACAGGGGGCGCGAAATTCACCCCTCCACTTT. This encodes CASSQGQGARNSPLHF.

This clonotype was observed many times. The V and J genes are TRBV2 and TRBJ2-7; D may correspond to TRBD1 or TRBD2 (5 bases each). Germline V gene data show CDR1 as SNHLY and CDR2 as FYNNEI. This CDR3 is built from 13 residues. Trimming pared 6 bases from V and 0 bases from J, leaving 9 bases between. DNA for the CDR3: TGTGCCAGCAGAAGGGACGGCTCCTACGAGCAGTACTTC. Protein: CASRRDGSYEQYF.

This clonotype was recorded at least ten times. V and J are TRBV6-4 and TRBJ1-2; D not resolved. Germline-derived CDR1 and CDR2 are MRHNA and SNTAGT. Trimming took off 3 bases at V and 3 bases at J, with 17 bases between the two ends. The CDR3 sequence is 16 residues long. The CDR3 DNA follows: TGTGCCAGCAGTGAATATTGGCCCAGCCCGTACTATGGCTACACCTTC. Translation: CASSEYWPSPYYGYTF.

The genes are TRBV19 and TRBJ2-6; tentatively, D is TRBD1 (5 bases). Germline V CDR1 and CDR2: LNHDA, SQIVND (reference sequence). Trimming pared 5 bases from V and 0 bases from J, leaving 11 bases between. This CDR3 has 16 residues. DNA for the CDR3: TGTGCCAGTAGTGCCGGACAAGTCTCTGGGGCCAACGTCCTGACTTTC. It is translated as CASSAGQVSGANVLTF.